This T cell receptor (beta chain) was sequenced in a study of T cells in Graves' hyperthyroidism and ophthalmopathy. The overall study: It was at initial diagnosis, before any treatment, that peripheral blood was collected.

Clinical Activity Scores of at least 3, NOSPECS grades of at least 4 and durations under 3 months characterized ophthalmopathy patients. J lost 0 bases, V lost 6 bases, and 6 bases had no gene match. The CDR3 extends over 15 amino acids. Germline lookup yields CDR1 MNHEY and CDR2 SMNVEV (reference sequence). The investigators amplified TCR beta CDR3 regions from RNA transcripts. The HTBI primer set drove a first-round RT-PCR of the TCR CDR3. TCRdb called the multiplex PCR reads again in MiXCR, with one record for every CDR3 protein. The repertoire consists of around 600,000 distinct CDR3 sequences, with more than 14% occurring once and the leading ten covering under 15%.

The sequenced material came from blood. The chain couples TRBV27 to TRBJ2-5; TRBD2 agrees at 8 bases. This receptor was obtained from a woman aged 45-59 years with Graves' ophthalmopathy. The DNA for the CDR3 is TGTGCCAGCAGACCCGGGAGGGGTTACCAAGAGACCCAGTACTTC. Amino acid sequence: CASRPGRGYQETQYF.